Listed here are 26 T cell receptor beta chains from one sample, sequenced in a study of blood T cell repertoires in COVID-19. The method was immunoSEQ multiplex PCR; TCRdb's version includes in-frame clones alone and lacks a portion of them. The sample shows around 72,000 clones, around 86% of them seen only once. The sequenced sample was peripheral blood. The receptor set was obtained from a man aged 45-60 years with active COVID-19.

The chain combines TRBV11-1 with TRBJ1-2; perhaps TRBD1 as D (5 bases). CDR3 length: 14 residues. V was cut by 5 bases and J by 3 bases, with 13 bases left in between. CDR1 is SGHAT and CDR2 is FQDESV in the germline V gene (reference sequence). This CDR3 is CASSLQGADYGYTF. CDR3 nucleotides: TGTGCCAGCAGCCTCCAAGGGGCGGACTATGGCTACACCTTC.

The CDR3 DNA reads as TGTGCCAGCAGCTCCCGAGGGCCCCAGCATTTT. It codes for CASSSRGPQHF. The V and J genes are TRBV7-9 and TRBJ1-5; no firm D call. The V end was cut by 4 bases, the J end by 9 bases, with 7 bases between. This CDR3 is 11 amino acids long. The germline CDR1 and CDR2 sequences are SEHNR and FQNEAQ (reference sequence).

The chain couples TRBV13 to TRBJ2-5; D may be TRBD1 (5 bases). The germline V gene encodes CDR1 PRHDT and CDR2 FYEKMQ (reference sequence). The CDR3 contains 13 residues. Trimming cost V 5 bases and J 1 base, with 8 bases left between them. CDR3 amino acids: CASSRDSQETQYF. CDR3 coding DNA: TGTGCCAGCAGCAGAGACAGCCAAGAGACCCAGTACTTC.

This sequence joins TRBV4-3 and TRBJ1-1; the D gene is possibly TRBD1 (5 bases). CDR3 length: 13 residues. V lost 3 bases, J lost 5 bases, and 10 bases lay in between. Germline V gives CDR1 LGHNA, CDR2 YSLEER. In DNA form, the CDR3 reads TGCGCCAGCAGCCACACGGCAGGGACTGAAGCTTTCTTT. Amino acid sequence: CASSHTAGTEAFF.

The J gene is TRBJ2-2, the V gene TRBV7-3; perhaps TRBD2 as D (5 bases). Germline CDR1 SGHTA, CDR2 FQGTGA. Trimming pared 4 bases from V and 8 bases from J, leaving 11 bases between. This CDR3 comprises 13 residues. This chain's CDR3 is CASSSQLGGELFF. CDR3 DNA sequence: TGTGCCAGCAGCTCCCAACTAGGTGGGGAGCTGTTTTTT.

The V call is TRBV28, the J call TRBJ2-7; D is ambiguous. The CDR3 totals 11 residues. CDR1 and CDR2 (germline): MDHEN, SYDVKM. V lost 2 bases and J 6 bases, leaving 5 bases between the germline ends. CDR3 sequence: CASSLSIEQYF. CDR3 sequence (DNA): TGTGCCAGCAGTTTAAGCATCGAGCAGTACTTC.

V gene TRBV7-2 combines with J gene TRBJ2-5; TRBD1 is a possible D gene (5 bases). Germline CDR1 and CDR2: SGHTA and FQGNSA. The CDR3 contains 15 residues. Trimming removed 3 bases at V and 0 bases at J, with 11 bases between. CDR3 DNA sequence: TGTGCCAGCAGCTTCCAGGGTTCACACCAAGAGACCCAGTACTTC. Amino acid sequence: CASSFQGSHQETQYF.

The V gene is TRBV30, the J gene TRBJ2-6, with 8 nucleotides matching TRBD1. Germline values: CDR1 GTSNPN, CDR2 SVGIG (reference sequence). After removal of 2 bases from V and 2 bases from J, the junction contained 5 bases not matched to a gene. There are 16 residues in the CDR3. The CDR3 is CAWSPQGETGANVLTF. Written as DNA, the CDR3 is TGTGCCTGGAGTCCACAGGGGGAAACTGGGGCCAACGTCCTGACTTTC.

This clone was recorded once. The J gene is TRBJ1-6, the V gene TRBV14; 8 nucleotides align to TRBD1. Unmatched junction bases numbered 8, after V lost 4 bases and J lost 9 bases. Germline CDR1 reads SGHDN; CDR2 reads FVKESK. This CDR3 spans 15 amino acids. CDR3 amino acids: CASSPITGGGSPLHF. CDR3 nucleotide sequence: TGTGCCAGCAGCCCAATCACAGGGGGAGGTTCACCCCTCCACTTT.

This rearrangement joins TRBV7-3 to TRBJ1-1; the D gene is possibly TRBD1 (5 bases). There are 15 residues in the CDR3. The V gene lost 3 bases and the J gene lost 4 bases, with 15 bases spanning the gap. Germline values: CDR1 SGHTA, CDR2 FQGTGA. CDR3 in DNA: TGTGCCAGCAGCTTGGAGGGGCGAGGTACCACTGAAGCTTTCTTT. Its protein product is CASSLEGRGTTEAFF. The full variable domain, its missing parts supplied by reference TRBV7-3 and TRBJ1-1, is GAGVSQTPSNKVTEKGKYVELRCDPISGHTALYWYRQSLGQGPEFLIYFQGTGAADDSGLPNDRFFAVRPEGSVSTLKIQRTERGDSAVYLCASSLEGRGTTEAFFGQGTRLTVV.

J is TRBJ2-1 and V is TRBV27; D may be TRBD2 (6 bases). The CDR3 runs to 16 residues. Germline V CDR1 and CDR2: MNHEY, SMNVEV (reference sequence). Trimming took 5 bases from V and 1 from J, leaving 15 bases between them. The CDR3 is CASSEIRRESYNEQFF. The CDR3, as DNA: TGTGCCAGCAGTGAGATACGGCGGGAATCCTACAATGAGCAGTTCTTC.

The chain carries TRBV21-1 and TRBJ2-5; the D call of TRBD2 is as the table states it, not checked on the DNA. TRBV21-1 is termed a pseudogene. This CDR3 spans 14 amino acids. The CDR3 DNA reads TGTGCCAGCAGCAAAGAGCCTAGCGGTCAGACCCAGTACTTC. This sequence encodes CASSKEPSGQTQYF.

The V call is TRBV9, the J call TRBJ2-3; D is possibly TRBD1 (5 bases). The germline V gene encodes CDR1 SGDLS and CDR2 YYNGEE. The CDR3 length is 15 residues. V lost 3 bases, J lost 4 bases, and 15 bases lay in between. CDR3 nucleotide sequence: TGTGCCAGCAGCGCACAGGCAGCAATCGCAGATACGCAGTATTTT. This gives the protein CASSAQAAIADTQYF.

The CDR3: CASKSGKADEQYF. The CDR3 nucleotides read TGTGCCAGCAAAAGCGGCAAGGCTGACGAGCAGTACTTC. The chain carries TRBV28 and TRBJ2-7; tentatively, D is TRBD2 (5 bases). Germline-derived CDR1 and CDR2 are MDHEN and SYDVKM. The CDR3 has 13 amino acids. Trimming removed 7 bases from V and 5 bases from J, with 15 bases in between.

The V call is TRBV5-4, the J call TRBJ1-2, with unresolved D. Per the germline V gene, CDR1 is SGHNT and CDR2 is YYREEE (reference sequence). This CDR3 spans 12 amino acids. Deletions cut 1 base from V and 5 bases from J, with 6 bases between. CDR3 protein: CASSLYMYGYTF. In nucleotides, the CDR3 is TGTGCCAGCAGCTTGTATATGTATGGCTACACCTTC.

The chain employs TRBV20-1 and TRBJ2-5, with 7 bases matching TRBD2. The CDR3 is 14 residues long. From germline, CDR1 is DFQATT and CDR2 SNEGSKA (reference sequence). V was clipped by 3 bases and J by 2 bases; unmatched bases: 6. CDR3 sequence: CSASPGTTQETQYF. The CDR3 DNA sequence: TGCAGTGCTAGTCCCGGGACTACACAAGAGACCCAGTACTTC.

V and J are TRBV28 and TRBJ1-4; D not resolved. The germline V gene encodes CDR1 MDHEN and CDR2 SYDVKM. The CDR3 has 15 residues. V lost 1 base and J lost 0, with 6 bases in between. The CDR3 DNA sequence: TGTGCCAGCAGTTTATTGCAGACAACTAATGAAAAACTGTTTTTT. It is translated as CASSLLQTTNEKLFF.

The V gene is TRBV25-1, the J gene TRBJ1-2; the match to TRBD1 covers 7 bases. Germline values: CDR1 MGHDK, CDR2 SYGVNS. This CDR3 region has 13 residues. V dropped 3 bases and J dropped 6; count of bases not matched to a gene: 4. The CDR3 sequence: CASSEPTGHGYTF. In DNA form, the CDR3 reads TGTGCCAGCAGTGAGCCGACAGGGCATGGCTACACCTTC.

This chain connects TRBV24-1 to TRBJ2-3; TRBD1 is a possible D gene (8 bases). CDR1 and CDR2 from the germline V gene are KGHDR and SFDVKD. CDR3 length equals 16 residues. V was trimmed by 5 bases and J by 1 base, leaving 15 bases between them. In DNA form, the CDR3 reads TGTGCCACCAGTGGCTACAGGGGGGGACGCACAGATACGCAGTATTTT. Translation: CATSGYRGGRTDTQYF.

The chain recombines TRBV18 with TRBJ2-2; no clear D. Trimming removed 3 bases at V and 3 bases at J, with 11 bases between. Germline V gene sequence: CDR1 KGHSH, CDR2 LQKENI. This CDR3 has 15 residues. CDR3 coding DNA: TGTGCCAGCTCACCGGCACTATGGGACACCGGGGAGCTGTTTTTT. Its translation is CASSPALWDTGELFF.

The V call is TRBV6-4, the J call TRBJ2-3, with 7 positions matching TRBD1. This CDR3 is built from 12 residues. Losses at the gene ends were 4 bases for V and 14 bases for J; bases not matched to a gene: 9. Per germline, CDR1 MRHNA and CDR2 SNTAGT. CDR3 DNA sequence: TGTGCCAGCAGTGCAGACAGGGTGGTAAGGTATTTT. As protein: CASSADRVVRYF.

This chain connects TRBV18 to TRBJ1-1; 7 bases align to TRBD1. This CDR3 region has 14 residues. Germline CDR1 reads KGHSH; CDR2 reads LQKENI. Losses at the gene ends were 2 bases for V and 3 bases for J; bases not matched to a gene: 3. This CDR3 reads CASSPTGADTEAFF. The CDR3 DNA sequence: TGTGCCAGCTCACCAACAGGGGCGGACACTGAAGCTTTCTTT.

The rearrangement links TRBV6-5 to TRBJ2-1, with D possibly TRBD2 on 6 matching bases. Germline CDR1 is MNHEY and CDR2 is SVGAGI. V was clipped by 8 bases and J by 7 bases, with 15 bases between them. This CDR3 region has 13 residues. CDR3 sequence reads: CASREGGGNEQFF. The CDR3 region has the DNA TGTGCCAGCCGCGAGGGTGGGGGGAATGAGCAGTTCTTC.

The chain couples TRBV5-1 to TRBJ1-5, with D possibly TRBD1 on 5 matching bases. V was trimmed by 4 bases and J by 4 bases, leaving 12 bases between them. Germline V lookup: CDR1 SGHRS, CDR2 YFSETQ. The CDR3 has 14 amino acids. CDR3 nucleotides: TGCGCCAGCAGCCTCGACAGAGGAAATCAGCCCCAGCATTTT. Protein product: CASSLDRGNQPQHF.

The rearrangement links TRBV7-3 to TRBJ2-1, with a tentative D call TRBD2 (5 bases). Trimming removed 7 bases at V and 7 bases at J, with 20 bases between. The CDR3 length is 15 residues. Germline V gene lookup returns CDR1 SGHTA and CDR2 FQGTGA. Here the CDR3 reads CASTIQPGEGNEQFF. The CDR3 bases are TGTGCCAGCACAATCCAGCCCGGGGAAGGAAATGAGCAGTTCTTC.

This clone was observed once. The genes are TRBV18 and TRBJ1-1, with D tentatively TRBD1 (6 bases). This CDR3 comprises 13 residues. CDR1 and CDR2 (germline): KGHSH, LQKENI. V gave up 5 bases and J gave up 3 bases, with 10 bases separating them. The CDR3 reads CASSTTGYTEAFF. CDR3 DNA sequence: TGTGCCAGCTCAACTACAGGGTACACTGAAGCTTTCTTT.